The entry below describes one T cell receptor (beta chain). Its matching antigen is unknown. The CDR3 runs 16 residues. V shed 1 base and J 6 bases; nucleotides not matched to a gene: 5. The V gene's germline CDR1 is SGHVS and CDR2 FNYEAQ. The PCR ran on 60 Vbeta and 13 Jbeta primers. In the authors' methods: Per a later analysis, the number of unique TCR beta chains was roughly 80 million, of which about 11 million were shared. The data were produced by immunoSEQ multiplex PCR, yet TCRdb's version contains in-frame clones alone and is incomplete. V, J and clone size reflect that table, while D and trimming were determined from the DNA. The sample contains roughly 180,000 clones, around 82% of which appear only once. This sample is part of a study of cytomegalovirus exposure and HLA in healthy donors. About the study: One earlier analysis, a look at about 179 million T cells, found about 100 million unique TCR beta sequences. Whole-study findings and limits: Researchers reported in a later analysis that a missense DCLRE1C variant was tied to TCR beta V- and J-gene trimming. Several of the most significant clusters appeared, in a later analysis, to be linked to common viral pathogens.

This clonotype was obtained from a woman aged 45-60 years in good health and CMV-seropositive. This chain joins TRBV7-6 and TRBJ2-2; TRBD1 aligns across 10 bases. The sequencing input was PBMCs. The chain's CDR3 is CASSLGTGGKAGELFF. The CDR3 DNA reads TGTGCCAGCAGCTTAGGGACAGGGGGAAAAGCCGGGGAGCTGTTTTTT.